Below, one T cell receptor (beta chain) is given with its context. Its antigen is still unknown. The junction does not match germline at one end; this may be a read error. From its cysteine to its phenylalanine, the CDR3 spans 13 amino acids. The read is trimmed to its CDR3 DNA, 39 bases read in frame from base 1. The germline V gene supplies CDR1 KGHDR and CDR2 SFDVKD. Every donor in the study was a healthy Caucasian. Three pairs of female monozygotic twins, all aged about 18 to 30 years, made up the twin cohort. RNA for TCR libraries was isolated from peripheral blood mononuclear cells. Library preparation used 5' RACE. TCRdb names Illumina HiSeq 2000 as the instrument used. A universal primer binding site was added through template switching, and the final cDNA carried a unique molecular identifier so that TCR cDNA molecules could be counted accurately. Specific primers in the conserved constant-segment region were used to synthesize first-strand cDNA for the TCR alpha and beta chains. To control for contamination, every cDNA library was double barcoded, receiving both a SMART-Mk sample barcode and Illumina barcodes. TruSeq adapter sequences along with Illumina sample barcodes were introduced in two successive PCR steps. Sequencing of the TCR alpha and beta cDNA libraries was done on the Illumina HiSeq platform using custom primers. On the study's bioinformatics: Unique molecular identifiers were extracted from raw reads with MiGEC, and CDR3 positions were determined with MiXCR. Recombination models were inferred per individual with the repgenHMM and IGoR tools using an EM algorithm. Shared clonotypes were analyzed with the tcR package in R, and sharing was normalized by the product of cloneset sizes. Out-of-frame nonproductive sequences were analyzed to study raw recombination free of thymic and clonal selection effects. TCRdb applied fastp at Q25 and MiXCR to the public reads, then kept only in-frame beta chains. Entries are consolidated by CDR3 protein sequence, retaining the most common genes and DNA. The V and J calls follow TCRdb's processing rather than the paper's. The sample records hundreds of thousands of distinct CDR3 sequences, more than 6.5% of which are singletons. Of the sample, 0.98% falls within the top ten clones.

The data originate from a study of identical twins (dated by TCRdb to the mid-2010s). Background for the entire study: The study deep-sequenced TCR alpha and beta repertoires from monozygotic twins, unrelated adults of various ages and cord blood to test whether fetal clonotypes persist. Replicate twin experiments were performed at different times using different library preparation protocols to rule out contamination. What the authors observed across the whole study: Compared with coincidental sharing between unrelated individuals, out-of-frame TCR alpha sequences shared between twins had an excess of sequences with low generation probability. In beta out-of-frame sequences, excess twin sharing was weaker, because having fewer shared sequences lowered the signal-to-noise ratio. Invariant T cells such as MAIT and iNKT could partly confound zero-insertion analyses, though diverse VJ usage argued against this for most clonotypes. Because the same donors could not be followed over many years, conclusions were based on cross-sectional statistical analysis. Fewer insertions were carried by abundant cord blood beta clonotypes, a similar but weaker trend appeared in young adult naive repertoires, and no such trend appeared in memory repertoires. In monozygotic twins, recombination models systematically underestimated out-of-frame TCR alpha sharing, but the models matched the sharing seen between unrelated individuals.

These data were likewise used in another study, on yellow fever vaccine responses in identical twins. The second paper states: According to the authors, the vaccine-induced T cell response in identical twins seemed to be partly convergent and partly specific to each individual. In the study, vaccine-responding T cell clones were precisely tracked in identical twins.

The V and J genes are TRBV24-1 and TRBJ2-2, and TRBD1 may be the D gene, going by 6 matching bases. This receptor was obtained from a young woman in good health. The sequenced sample consisted of PBMCs. The CDR3 reads CATSDAGVGELFF. Here is the DNA: TGCGCCACCAGTGATGCAGGGGTCGGGGAGCTGTTTTTT.